Listed below are T cell receptor beta chains from one sample, sequenced in a study of blood T cell repertoires in COVID-19. The data were produced by immunoSEQ multiplex PCR, yet TCRdb's version contains in-frame clones alone and is incomplete. The sample contains tens of thousands of clones, around 83% of which appear only once. Sequences were obtained from peripheral blood. The receptors shown here come from a man in his fifties or sixties with COVID-19, enrolled during active disease. Each CDR3 is given with its conserved first and last residue. The D gene is left open where the match is weak. Expanded clones get a size class; other rows say once, few or many, or leave the size out.

-	TRBV11-2	15	TRBJ2-1	-	TGTGCCAGCAGCTTCATGAGGTTTAATGACAATGAGCAGTTCTTC	CASSFMRFNDNEQFF
TRBD1	TRBV5-1	15	TRBJ2-5	-	TGCGCCAGCAGCCCACTGACAGGGGGTACAGAGACCCAGTACTTC	CASSPLTGGTETQYF
TRBD1	TRBV13	15	TRBJ1-3	-	TGTGCCAGCAGCTTAGAGGACAGGGGGCGAAACACCATATATTTT	CASSLEDRGRNTIYF
-	TRBV27	14	TRBJ2-1	-	TGTGCCAGCAGCACCATCAGGAACCATAATGAGCAGTTCTTC	CASSTIRNHNEQFF
-	TRBV3-1/TRBV3-2	15	TRBJ2-5	-	TGTGCCAGCAGCCAAGATGGGAGTTCTCAAGGGACCCAGTACTTC	CASSQDGSSQGTQYF
TRBD2	TRBV7-7	18	TRBJ2-1	-	TGTGCCAGCAGCTTAGTAGCGGGAGGGTCCGCGGGGTACAATGAGCAGTTCTTC	CASSLVAGGSAGYNEQFF
TRBD1	TRBV7-9	13	TRBJ1-6	once	TGTGCCAGCAGTCCCGGGACAGTAGAAGCCCTCCACTTT	CASSPGTVEALHF
-	TRBV6-6	11	TRBJ1-2	-	TGTGCCAGCGGAGACAGGAGGTCTGACACCTTC	CASGDRRSDTF
-	TRBV2	13	TRBJ1-2	-	TGTGCCAGCAAGCAGGAGGTGGGCTATGGCTACACCTTC	CASKQEVGYGYTF
TRBD1	TRBV15	15	TRBJ1-1	-	TGTGCCACCAGCAACCGACAGGGGGCGGGTTCTGAAGCTTTCTTT	CATSNRQGAGSEAFF
-	TRBV11-2	11	TRBJ1-2	-	TGTGCCAGCAGCCCTCAGTCTGGCTACACCTTC	CASSPQSGYTF
-	TRBV5-5	14	TRBJ1-2	-	TGTGCCAGCAGCTCGCCTAAGCCTAACTATGGCTACACCTTC	CASSSPKPNYGYTF
TRBD2	TRBV7-3	15	TRBJ2-7	once	TGTGCCAGCAGCTTGGAGACTAGCGGGAGCTACGAGCAGTACTTC	CASSLETSGSYEQYF
-	TRBV24-1	17	TRBJ2-3	-	TGTGCCACCAGTGATACAGGTGTGGTTCGGCAAGTGGATACGCAGTATTTT	CATSDTGVVRQVDTQYF
-	TRBV11-2	16	TRBJ2-4	-	TGTGCCAGCAGCTTCCAGGGGCTCCTGGCCAAAAACATTCAGTACTTC	CASSFQGLLAKNIQYF
-	TRBV2	13	TRBJ1-1	-	TGTGCCAGCAGACCAGGGGTGGGCTCTGAAGCTTTCTTT	CASRPGVGSEAFF